Following are 21 T cell receptor beta chains from one sample sequenced in a study of radiotherapy plus CTLA-4 blockade in lung cancer. The table came from immunoSEQ multiplex PCR; TCRdb's copy has only in-frame clones and leaves some out. The table lists 70,000 to 95,000 clones, about 85% of them singletons. The source material was peripheral blood, sampled from a patient treated with radiotherapy plus ipilimumab. The source of these receptors is a human donor with non-small cell lung cancer that progressed on radiotherapy plus ipilimumab.

The J gene is TRBJ2-1, the V gene TRBV2; possibly TRBD2 for D (7 bases). The CDR3 has 14 amino acids. The V and J ends lost 5 bases and 6 bases respectively, with 14 bases between them. Per the germline V gene, CDR1 is SNHLY and CDR2 is FYNNEI. The CDR3 loop reads CASSWGRGINEQFF. CDR3 bases: TGTGCCAGCAGTTGGGGGCGGGGGATCAATGAGCAGTTCTTC.

The chain combines TRBV27 with TRBJ1-1; possibly TRBD1 for D (5 bases). This CDR3 spans 15 amino acids. V gave up 9 bases and J gave up 0 bases, with 17 bases separating them. Germline-derived CDR1 and CDR2 are MNHEY and SMNVEV (reference sequence). The CDR3 DNA sequence: TGTGCCAGTAGGGGTCCTGACATAATGAACACTGAAGCTTTCTTT. It encodes CASRGPDIMNTEAFF.

The V call is TRBV10-3, the J call TRBJ1-6, with TRBD1 as a possible D gene (6 bases). Germline-derived CDR1 and CDR2 are ENHRY and SYGVKD. The ends were cut back, 6 bases at V and 15 bases at J, with 21 bases in the middle. The CDR3 extends over 14 amino acids. CDR3 region: CAIREWVGRGDLHF. CDR3 DNA: TGTGCCATCAGGGAATGGGTGGGGAGGGGGGACCTCCACTTT.

The V and J genes are TRBV4-2 and TRBJ2-7; 7 bases agree with TRBD1. Germline CDR1 LGHNA, CDR2 YNFKEQ. The V and J ends lost 3 bases and 2 bases, in that order; junction bases with no gene match: 4. This CDR3 has 14 residues. Here the CDR3 reads CASSQAGQAYEQYF. The CDR3 DNA is TGTGCCAGCAGCCAGGCCGGACAGGCCTACGAGCAGTACTTC.

This chain connects TRBV6-4 to TRBJ2-3; the match to TRBD1 covers 8 bases. Trimming cost V 4 bases and J 1 base; bases outside gene matches: 4. Germline V gene sequence: CDR1 MRHNA, CDR2 SNTAGT. The CDR3 is made up of 15 amino acids. This CDR3 reads CASSVQGAGTDTQYF. CDR3 coding DNA: TGTGCCAGCAGTGTGCAGGGGGCGGGCACAGATACGCAGTATTTT.

This chain joins TRBV30 and TRBJ1-2, with unresolved D. Trimming left V 0 bases short and J 4 bases short, with 12 bases between. CDR3 length: 14 amino acids. Germline CDR1 reads GTSNPN; CDR2 reads SVGIG (reference sequence). CDR3 sequence (DNA): TGTGCCTGGAGTGTACCTGGAAAGGTCTATGGCTACACCTTC. Translation gives CAWSVPGKVYGYTF.

The V call is TRBV29-1, the J call TRBJ1-2; unclear D gene. V was shortened by 6 bases and J by 12 bases, with 20 bases between the two germline ends. CDR1 and CDR2 (germline): SQVTM, ANQGSEA. The CDR3 spans 12 residues. The CDR3 DNA follows: TGCAGCGTCCAGGCGGGCCCCCAAGCCCACACCTTC. This sequence encodes CSVQAGPQAHTF.

This clone occurred a few times. The chain employs TRBV25-1 and TRBJ2-7, with D tentatively TRBD2 (5 bases). The CDR3 sequence is 12 residues long. Germline assignment: CDR1 MGHDK and CDR2 SYGVNS. V was shortened by 3 bases and J by 12 bases, with 15 bases between the two germline ends. CDR3 in DNA: TGTGCCAGCAGTGATCCCCTACTAGTTACGTACTTC. This encodes CASSDPLLVTYF.

The V gene is TRBV4-2, the J gene TRBJ2-3; TRBD2 matches 9 bases. CDR3 length: 15 residues. With V trimmed by 8 bases and J by 4 bases, 10 bases remained unmatched. Per the germline V gene, CDR1 is LGHNA and CDR2 is YNFKEQ. CDR3 protein: CASQALAGNADTQYF. CDR3 DNA sequence: TGTGCCAGCCAGGCTCTAGCGGGAAACGCAGATACGCAGTATTTT.

The sample holds a few counts of this clone. CDR3 amino acids: CASQGVNSNQPQHF. The CDR3 DNA sequence: TGTGCCAGCCAGGGAGTGAATAGCAATCAGCCCCAGCATTTT. The chain has TRBV2 and TRBJ1-5, with a weak D call TRBD1 (5 bases). CDR1 SNHLY and CDR2 FYNNEI come from the germline V gene. Trimming stripped 8 bases from V and 0 bases from J, with 11 bases between. The CDR3 consists of 14 residues.

This clone showed up just a few times. Other nucleotide sequences from this sample produce the same CDR3. The CDR3 DNA reads as TGCGCCAGCAGCTTGGCCGCGGGGGTTCAGGGGGAGCAGTACTTC. This codes for CASSLAAGVQGEQYF. This chain links TRBV5-1 with TRBJ2-7; perhaps TRBD2 as D (7 bases). Germline V lookup: CDR1 SGHRS, CDR2 YFSETQ. This CDR3 is built from 15 residues. V lost 0 bases to trimming and J lost 7 bases, with 17 bases between them.

This clone was counted once. The chain is built from TRBV28 and TRBJ2-2; no firm D call. The CDR3 runs 12 residues. Germline V gene data show CDR1 as MDHEN and CDR2 as SYDVKM. V was shortened by 6 bases and J by 5 bases, with 7 bases between the two germline ends. The CDR3 DNA reads TGTGCCAGCAGGCGAGCAACCGGGGAGCTGTTTTTT. Its translation: CASRRATGELFF.

The chain employs TRBV4-1 and TRBJ1-2; the match to TRBD1 covers 10 bases. There are 15 residues in the CDR3. Unmatched junction bases numbered 3, after V lost 2 bases and J lost 3 bases. Germline CDR1 MGHRA, CDR2 YSYEKL. CDR3 nucleotide sequence: TGCGCCAGCAGCCAATGGACAGGGGGGGACTATGGCTACACCTTC. Translation gives CASSQWTGGDYGYTF.

V and J are TRBV7-2 and TRBJ1-1, with D tentatively TRBD1 (5 bases). From germline, CDR1 is SGHTA and CDR2 FQGNSA. V lost 5 bases, J lost 1 base, and 14 bases lay in between. The CDR3 is 15 amino acids. In DNA, the CDR3 is TGTGCCAGCAGCCCTATAAACGGACAGAACACTGAAGCTTTCTTT. Amino acid sequence: CASSPINGQNTEAFF. Variable domain in full (rest from reference TRBV7-2 and TRBJ1-1): GAGVSQSPSNKVTEKGKDVELRCDPISGHTALYWYRQSLGQGLEFLIYFQGNSAPDKSGLPSDRFSAERTGGSVSTLTIQRTQQEDSAVYLCASSPINGQNTEAFFGQGTRLTVV.

This clone is a singleton in its sample. The chain joins TRBV5-1 to TRBJ2-1, with D possibly being TRBD2 (6 bases). Looked up from germline, CDR1 is SGHRS and CDR2 is YFSETQ. The ends were cut back, 0 bases at V and 11 bases at J, with 15 bases in the middle. The CDR3 has 14 amino acids. The DNA of the CDR3 is TGCGCCAGCAGCTTGGGGGATGATGGCGGGAAGCAGTTCTTC. Protein product: CASSLGDDGGKQFF.

The V and J genes are TRBV18 and TRBJ2-1; 7 bases agree with TRBD2. The CDR3 runs to 16 residues. CDR1 is KGHSH, CDR2 LQKENI, per germline. V shed 3 bases and J 4 bases; nucleotides not matched to a gene: 9. The CDR3 loop reads CASSPSLLAGYNEQFF. CDR3 DNA: TGTGCCAGCTCACCGAGCCTCTTAGCGGGTTACAATGAGCAGTTCTTC.

This clone occurred once. The V call is TRBV28, the J call TRBJ2-7, with unresolved D. This CDR3 region has 11 residues. Germline V gives CDR1 MDHEN, CDR2 SYDVKM. V lost 6 bases and J 4 bases, leaving 7 bases between the germline ends. The CDR3 reads CASRILYEQYF. The CDR3 DNA reads as TGTGCCAGCAGAATTTTGTACGAGCAGTACTTC.

This chain connects TRBV6-5 to TRBJ1-5; D might be TRBD1 (5 bases). Germline V gene lookup returns CDR1 MNHEY and CDR2 SVGAGI. The CDR3 is made up of 14 amino acids. Trimming stripped 4 bases from V and 5 bases from J, with 12 bases between. The CDR3 reads CASSSTDGYQPQHF. DNA for the CDR3: TGTGCCAGCAGTTCGACAGACGGCTATCAGCCCCAGCATTTT.

The chain recombines TRBV6-1 with TRBJ2-1, with 7 bases aligning to TRBD1. V shed 6 bases, J shed 5 bases, and the junction held 4 bases outside the gene matches. Germline lookup yields CDR1 MNHNS and CDR2 SASEGT. CDR3 length: 13 amino acids. This CDR3 reads CASSRQGDNEQFF. CDR3 coding DNA: TGTGCCAGCAGCCGACAGGGTGACAATGAGCAGTTCTTC.

The gene calls are TRBV11-1 and TRBJ2-4, with no clear D. This CDR3 has 14 residues. Trimming took 1 base from V and 7 from J, leaving 11 bases between them. Germline-derived CDR1 and CDR2 are SGHAT and FQDESV (reference sequence). CDR3 protein: CASSLGESENIQYF. The CDR3 region has the DNA TGTGCCAGCAGCTTAGGGGAATCGGAGAACATTCAGTACTTC. Supplemented by reference TRBV11-1 and TRBJ2-4, the full variable domain reads EAEVAQSPRYKITEKSQAVAFWCDPISGHATLYWYRQILGQGPELLVQFQDESVVDDSQLPKDRFSAERLKGVDSTLKIQPAELGDSAMYLCASSLGESENIQYFGAGTRLSVL.

V gene TRBV5-1 combines with J gene TRBJ2-7; 10 bases agree with TRBD2. V dropped 2 bases and J dropped 0; count of bases not matched to a gene: 2. The CDR3 is made up of 15 amino acids. Germline V gene sequence: CDR1 SGHRS, CDR2 YFSETQ. CDR3 residues: CASSLAGGPSYEQYF. CDR3 bases: TGCGCCAGCAGCTTAGCGGGGGGGCCCTCCTACGAGCAGTACTTC.